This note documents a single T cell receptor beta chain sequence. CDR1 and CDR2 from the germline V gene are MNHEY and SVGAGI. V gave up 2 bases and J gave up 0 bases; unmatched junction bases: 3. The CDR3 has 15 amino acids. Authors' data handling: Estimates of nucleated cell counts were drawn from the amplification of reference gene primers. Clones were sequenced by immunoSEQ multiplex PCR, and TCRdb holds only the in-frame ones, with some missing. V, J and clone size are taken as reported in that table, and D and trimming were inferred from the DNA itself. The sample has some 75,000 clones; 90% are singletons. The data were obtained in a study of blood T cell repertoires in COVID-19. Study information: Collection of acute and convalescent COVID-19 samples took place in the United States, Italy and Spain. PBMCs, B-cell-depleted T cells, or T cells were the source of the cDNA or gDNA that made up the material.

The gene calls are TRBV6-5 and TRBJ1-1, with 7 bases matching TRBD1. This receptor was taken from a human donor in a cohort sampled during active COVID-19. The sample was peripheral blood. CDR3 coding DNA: TGTGCCAGCAGTTACACAGGGGCCATGAACACTGAAGCTTTCTTT. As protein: CASSYTGAMNTEAFF.